This T cell receptor (beta chain) was sequenced for a study of blood T cell repertoires in COVID-19. This clone was observed a single time. Clones were read by immunoSEQ multiplex PCR, and TCRdb kept only the in-frame ones, dropping some. The data contain tens of thousands of clones, roughly 89% of them singletons. Between the trimmed V and J ends, which lost 8 bases and 4 bases, there was a span of 17 bases. From germline, CDR1 is LNHDA and CDR2 SQIVND (reference sequence). This CDR3 spans 14 amino acids. The receptor was isolated from a woman aged 45-65 years with active COVID-19. This chain links TRBV19 with TRBJ1-1; perhaps TRBD1 as D (6 bases). The material sequenced was peripheral blood. Here the CDR3 reads CASAKGGAGTEAFF. The CDR3 DNA sequence: TGTGCCAGTGCCAAGGGGGGGGCGGGCACTGAAGCTTTCTTT.